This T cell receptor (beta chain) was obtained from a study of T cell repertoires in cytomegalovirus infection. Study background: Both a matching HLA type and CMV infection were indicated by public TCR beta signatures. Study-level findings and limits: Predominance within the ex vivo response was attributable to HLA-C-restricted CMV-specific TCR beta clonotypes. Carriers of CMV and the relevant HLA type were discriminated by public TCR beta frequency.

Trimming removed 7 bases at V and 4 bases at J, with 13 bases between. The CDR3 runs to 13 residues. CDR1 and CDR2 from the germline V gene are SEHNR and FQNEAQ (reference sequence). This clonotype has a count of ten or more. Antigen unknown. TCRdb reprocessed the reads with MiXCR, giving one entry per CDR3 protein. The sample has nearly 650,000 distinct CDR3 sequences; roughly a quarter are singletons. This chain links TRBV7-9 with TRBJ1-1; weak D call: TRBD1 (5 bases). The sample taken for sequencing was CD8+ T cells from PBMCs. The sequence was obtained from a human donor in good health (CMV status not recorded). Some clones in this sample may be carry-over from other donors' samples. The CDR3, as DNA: TGTGCCAGCACCTTCGAGAGGGGCACTGAAGCTTTCTTT. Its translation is CASTFERGTEAFF.